One sample yielded the 5 T cell receptor beta chains listed below, sequenced in a study of T cells after yellow fever vaccination. MiXCR, run by TCRdb on the 5' RACE reads, gives a single entry per CDR3 protein. The data contain hundreds of thousands of distinct CDR3 sequences, roughly 13% of them singletons. The source was PBMCs, collected on the day of the yellow fever booster vaccination. The origin of the receptors is a man aged 25-45 years who received the YFV17D yellow fever vaccine.

The rearrangement links TRBV6-5 to TRBJ1-1, with D maybe TRBD1 (5 bases). The CDR3 has 14 residues. Germline V CDR1 and CDR2: MNHEY, SVGAGI. Trimming removed 2 bases at V and 10 bases at J, with 17 bases between. CDR3 in amino acids: CASSYGAWEGTAFF. CDR3 nucleotides: TGTGCCAGCAGTTACGGGGCATGGGAGGGCACAGCTTTCTTT.

This clonotype was seen only a few times. The genes are TRBV7-6 and TRBJ2-1; 8 bases match TRBD1. The ends lost 3 bases at V and 9 bases at J; junction bases unmatched: 4. The CDR3 totals 13 residues. Germline assignment: CDR1 SGHVS and CDR2 FNYEAQ. The CDR3 is CASSLDRDTEQFF. CDR3 nucleotides: TGTGCCAGCAGCTTGGACAGGGACACTGAGCAGTTCTTC.

A few counts support this clonotype. The rearrangement links TRBV6-1 to TRBJ2-3; D call uncertain. CDR3 size: 15 residues. V gave up 5 bases and J gave up 2 bases, with 14 bases separating them. CDR1 is MNHNS and CDR2 is SASEGT in the germline V gene. This chain's CDR3 is CASSLSPAHTDTQYF. For the CDR3, the DNA is TGTGCCAGCAGTCTTAGCCCCGCACACACAGATACGCAGTATTTT.

This clonotype showed up just a few times. The rearrangement uses TRBV11-2 and TRBJ2-3, with D possibly TRBD1 on 5 matching bases. The CDR3 spans 15 residues. Germline CDR1 is SGHAT and CDR2 is FQNNGV. Trimming left V 7 bases short and J 2 bases short, with 16 bases between. CDR3 loop: CASKPSRAVTDTQYF. The DNA of the CDR3 is TGTGCCAGCAAGCCGTCCAGGGCGGTCACAGATACGCAGTATTTT.

This clonotype was counted only a few times. This chain uses TRBV12-3 or TRBV12-4 with TRBJ2-5; D possibly corresponds to TRBD1 (5 bases). Trimming took off 4 bases at V and 5 bases at J, with 17 bases between the two ends. This CDR3 contains 15 residues. The CDR3 is CASSSGYGFYETQYF. The CDR3 region has the DNA TGTGCCAGCAGTTCAGGGTACGGGTTTTACGAGACCCAGTACTTC.